This is a list of T cell receptor beta chains from one sample in a study of T cell repertoires in cytomegalovirus infection. The antigens for these receptors are not known. TCRdb re-called the reads with MiXCR, one entry per CDR3 protein. This table has about 700,000 distinct CDR3 sequences, about 33% appearing once. The material was cultured PBMCs, obtained from culture after CMV antigen stimulation. The receptors were gathered from a human donor in good health (CMV status not recorded). Some clones in this sample may be carry-over from other donors' samples. Each CDR3 is given with its conserved first and last residue. A D gene is named only where the DNA matches it firmly. Clone size, where shown, is once, few, many, or a class for clones that have expanded.

J gene | V gene | clone size | D gene | CDR3 protein | CDR3 DNA
TRBJ2-5 | TRBV20-1 | NA | TRBD1 | CSARIRDRDGTQYF | TGCAGTGCTAGAATCCGGGACAGGGACGGGACCCAGTACTTC
TRBJ2-7 | TRBV7-2 | many | TRBD1 | CASSWDRGGYEQYF | TGTGCCAGCAGCTGGGACAGGGGAGGTTACGAGCAGTACTTC
TRBJ1-5 | TRBV19 | NA | NA | CASSHGGGGQPQHF | TGTGCCAGTAGTCATGGCGGGGGAGGTCAGCCCCAGCATTTT
TRBJ1-5 | TRBV6-1 | NA | NA | CASSTLARRNQPQHF | TGTGCCAGCAGTACCCTAGCTCGTCGCAATCAGCCCCAGCATTTT
TRBJ2-3 | TRBV6-6 | few | NA | CAGGGPDTQYF | TGTGCCGGAGGGGGCCCAGATACGCAGTATTTT
TRBJ1-4 | TRBV11-2 | NA | TRBD1 | CASSQGGREKLFF | TGTGCCAGCAGCCAGGGGGGACGTGAAAAACTGTTTTTT
TRBJ2-5 | TRBV4-2 | few | TRBD2 | CASSQRTSRETQYF | TGTGCCAGCAGCCAGCGGACTAGTAGAGAGACCCAGTACTTC
TRBJ2-1 | TRBV12-3/TRBV12-4 | NA | NA | CASSHGQEQFF | TGTGCCAGCAGTCACGGCCAGGAGCAGTTCTTC
TRBJ2-1 | TRBV6-6 | NA | TRBD1 | CASVTGTGFGEQFF | TGTGCCAGCGTAACCGGGACAGGGTTCGGTGAGCAGTTCTTC
TRBJ2-3 | TRBV20-1 | NA | TRBD1 | CSAPDRVNTQYF | TGCAGTGCTCCGGACAGGGTGAATACGCAGTATTTT
TRBJ2-7 | TRBV6-1 | NA | TRBD2 | CASSRTSGRAPYEQYF | TGTGCCAGCAGTAGGACTAGCGGGAGGGCCCCCTACGAGCAGTACTTC
TRBJ2-3 | TRBV4-3 | NA | NA | CASSRGRERTDTQYF | TGCGCCAGCAGCCGGGGGCGGGAGCGCACAGATACGCAGTATTTT
TRBJ2-3 | TRBV24-1 | NA | NA | CATSDFASTDTDTQYF | TGTGCCACCAGTGATTTTGCCAGTACCGACACAGATACGCAGTATTTT
TRBJ1-1 | TRBV11-2 | NA | NA | CASSQGTAWDTEAFF | TGTGCCAGCAGCCAAGGGACGGCTTGGGACACTGAAGCTTTCTTT
TRBJ1-5 | TRBV12-3/TRBV12-4 | NA | NA | CASSFEIGGLYNQPQHF | TGTGCCAGCAGCTTCGAGATAGGGGGGTTATACAATCAGCCCCAGCATTTT
TRBJ2-7 | TRBV6-2/TRBV6-3 | NA | NA | CASSAGTPYEQYF | TGTGCCAGCTCCGCAGGGACCCCCTACGAGCAGTACTTC
TRBJ2-1 | TRBV11-2 | few | TRBD2 | CASSSVAGSYNEQFF | TGTGCCAGCAGCTCTGTAGCGGGGTCCTACAATGAGCAGTTCTTC
TRBJ2-1 | TRBV11-2 | many | TRBD2 | CASSFYGTSMGEQFF | TGTGCCAGCAGCTTTTACGGGACTAGCATGGGTGAGCAGTTCTTC
TRBJ2-7 | TRBV7-8 | many | NA | CASSLGGATYEQYF | TGTGCCAGCAGCTTAGGTGGGGCAACCTACGAGCAGTACTTC
TRBJ2-7 | TRBV6-5 | few | NA | CASTRNRDSSYEQYF | TGTGCCAGCACCCGGAACAGGGATAGCTCCTACGAGCAGTACTTC
TRBJ2-7 | TRBV10-3 | NA | TRBD1 | CATSGQPYEQYF | TGTGCCACCTCGGGACAGCCCTACGAGCAGTACTTC
TRBJ1-2 | TRBV28 | few | NA | CASSSPGLRNYGYTF | TGTGCCAGCAGTTCACCGGGACTGAGAAACTATGGCTACACCTTC
TRBJ2-7 | TRBV12-3/TRBV12-4 | NA | TRBD2 | CASSFQREDYEQYF | TGTGCCAGCAGTTTCCAGCGGGAGGATTACGAGCAGTACTTC
TRBJ1-1 | TRBV7-9 | few | TRBD1 | CASGSRQGHATEAFF | TGTGCCAGCGGGTCGAGACAGGGGCACGCCACTGAAGCTTTCTTT
TRBJ2-3 | TRBV6-5 | NA | NA | CASMTNTDMQYF | TGTGCCAGCATGACCAACACAGATATGCAGTATTTT
TRBJ1-1 | TRBV2 | NA | NA | CASSGQSEAFF | TGTGCCAGCAGCGGACAGTCTGAAGCTTTCTTT
TRBJ1-5 | TRBV6-1 | few | NA | CAAGEDGRNQPQHF | TGTGCCGCGGGAGAGGACGGGCGCAATCAGCCCCAGCATTTT
TRBJ1-1 | TRBV24-1 | NA | TRBD1 | CATTNQGATEAFF | TGTGCCACCACAAACCAGGGGGCCACTGAAGCTTTCTTT
TRBJ2-1 | TRBV27 | few | NA | CASSQQGYQFNEQFF | TGTGCCAGCAGTCAACAGGGTTATCAGTTCAATGAGCAGTTCTTC
TRBJ1-1 | TRBV7-6 | NA | TRBD1 | CASSLEQGGRAFF | TGTGCCAGCAGCTTAGAACAGGGGGGGAGGGCTTTCTTT
TRBJ2-3 | TRBV12-5 | NA | NA | CASGGSPLATSTDTQYF | TGTGCTAGTGGTGGTTCACCCCTAGCGACTAGCACAGATACGCAGTATTTT
TRBJ2-1 | TRBV18 | few | NA | CASSPRRDGSSYNEQFF | TGTGCCAGCTCACCACGCAGGGATGGGAGCTCCTACAATGAGCAGTTCTTC
TRBJ1-3 | TRBV6-1 | NA | NA | CASSLFNRAGNTIYF | TGTGCCAGCAGTTTATTTAACAGGGCTGGAAACACCATATATTTT
TRBJ1-1 | TRBV28 | few | TRBD1 | CASSPPDRGKFEAFF | TGTGCCAGCAGTCCCCCCGACAGGGGCAAGTTCGAAGCTTTCTTT
TRBJ1-1 | TRBV4-3 | NA | NA | CASSQDLRSEGDTEAFF | TGCGCCAGCAGCCAAGATTTACGGTCGGAGGGGGACACTGAAGCTTTCTTT
TRBJ1-2 | TRBV6-1 | few | NA | CASSEQGPHYGYTF | TGTGCCAGCAGTGAACAGGGCCCGCACTATGGCTACACCTTC
TRBJ2-3 | TRBV6-5 | NA | NA | CASSYYPPARTTADTQYF | TGTGCCAGCAGTTACTACCCCCCCGCGCGGACGACAGCAGATACGCAGTATTTT
TRBJ2-7 | TRBV14 | NA | TRBD2 | CASSQDWRGGYEQYF | TGTGCCAGCAGCCAAGACTGGCGGGGGGGCTACGAGCAGTACTTC
TRBJ2-4 | TRBV7-9 | NA | NA | CASAPWGWDIQYF | TGTGCCAGCGCCCCCTGGGGTTGGGACATTCAGTACTTC
TRBJ1-1 | TRBV7-2 | many | NA | CASSPSGGWAEAFF | TGTGCCAGCAGCCCTTCTGGGGGGTGGGCTGAAGCTTTCTTT
TRBJ2-7 | TRBV11-2 | few | TRBD2 | CASSRRTSGSGYEQYF | TGTGCCAGCAGCCGTAGGACTAGCGGGAGCGGGTACGAGCAGTACTTC
TRBJ2-7 | TRBV19 | NA | TRBD2 | CASSIVAGVYEQYF | TGTGCCAGTAGTATCGTAGCGGGAGTCTACGAGCAGTACTTC
TRBJ1-4 | TRBV11-2 | NA | NA | CASSLRGSHEKLFF | TGTGCCAGCAGCTTACGAGGTTCTCATGAAAAACTGTTTTTT
TRBJ2-2 | TRBV2 | few | TRBD2 | CASIAGVNTGELFF | TGTGCCAGCATAGCGGGGGTGAACACCGGGGAGCTGTTTTTT
TRBJ2-5 | TRBV10-3 | NA | TRBD1 | CAISESQGIRQETQYF | TGTGCCATCAGTGAGTCACAGGGGATCCGACAAGAGACCCAGTACTTC
TRBJ2-3 | TRBV4-1 | NA | TRBD2 | CASSQGERGGPDTQYF | TGTGCCAGCAGCCAAGGGGAGCGGGGGGGCCCGGATACGCAGTATTTT
TRBJ2-7 | TRBV6-2/TRBV6-3 | NA | NA | CASSYVRAGYEQYF | TGTGCCAGCAGTTACGTCCGTGCCGGCTACGAGCAGTACTTC
TRBJ2-7 | TRBV11-2 | many | NA | CASSLVGQSYEQYF | TGTGCCAGCAGCTTAGTGGGGCAATCCTACGAGCAGTACTTC
TRBJ1-1 | TRBV15 | few | NA | CATQGTEAFF | TGTGCCACCCAGGGGACTGAAGCTTTCTTT
TRBJ2-5 | TRBV11-2 | few | TRBD2 | CASSPWTSGVQETQYF | TGTGCCAGCAGCCCATGGACTAGCGGAGTCCAAGAGACCCAGTACTTC
TRBJ1-1 | TRBV7-6 | NA | NA | CASSLATIKTAPGTEAFF | TGTGCCAGCAGCTTAGCGACTATCAAAACTGCCCCAGGGACTGAAGCTTTCTTT
TRBJ2-1 | TRBV12-3/TRBV12-4 | NA | TRBD2 | CASSLGGSLPNEQFF | TGTGCCAGCAGTTTAGGCGGGAGTTTACCCAATGAGCAGTTCTTC
TRBJ1-4 | TRBV12-3/TRBV12-4 | few | NA | CASSLAPEFTLFF | TGTGCCAGCAGTTTAGCCCCAGAGTTTACACTGTTTTTT
TRBJ1-2 | TRBV3-1 | NA | NA | CASSQEGGYGYTF | TGTGCCAGCAGCCAAGAAGGGGGCTATGGCTACACCTTC
TRBJ1-6 | TRBV12-3/TRBV12-4 | few | TRBD1 | CASSFRGRSAPLHF | TGTGCCAGCAGTTTCAGGGGGCGTAGTGCCCCCCTCCACTTT
TRBJ1-1 | TRBV27 | NA | NA | CASTPRGGGTEAFF | TGTGCCAGCACCCCCCGGGGGGGAGGCACTGAAGCTTTCTTT
TRBJ2-3 | TRBV27 | NA | NA | CASSFSSLADTQYF | TGTGCCAGCAGTTTTTCTTCCCTCGCAGATACGCAGTATTTT
TRBJ2-2 | TRBV6-2/TRBV6-3 | few | NA | CASREGRNTGELFF | TGTGCCAGCAGGGAGGGCAGGAACACCGGGGAGCTGTTTTTT
TRBJ2-1 | TRBV19 | NA | NA | CASSPGASNEQFF | TGTGCCAGTAGTCCCGGGGCTAGCAATGAGCAGTTCTTC